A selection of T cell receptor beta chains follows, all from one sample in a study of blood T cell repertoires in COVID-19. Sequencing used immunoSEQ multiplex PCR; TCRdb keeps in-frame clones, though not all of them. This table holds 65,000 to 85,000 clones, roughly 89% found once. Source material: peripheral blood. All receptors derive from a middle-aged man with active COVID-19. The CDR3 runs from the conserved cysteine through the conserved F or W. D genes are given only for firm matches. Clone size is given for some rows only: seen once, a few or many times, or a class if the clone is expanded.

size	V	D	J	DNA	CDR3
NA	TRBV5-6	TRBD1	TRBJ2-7	TGTGCCAGCAGCGGCGGCGGGACAGGAATCTACGAGCAGTACTTC	CASSGGGTGIYEQYF
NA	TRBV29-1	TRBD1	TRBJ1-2	TGCAGCGTTCGGGACAGGGGGAACTATGGCTACACCTTC	CSVRDRGNYGYTF
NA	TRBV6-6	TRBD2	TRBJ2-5	TGTGCCAGCAGTCTTCCAGCCCCGGGACTAGGGGAAGAGACCCAGTACTTC	CASSLPAPGLGEETQYF
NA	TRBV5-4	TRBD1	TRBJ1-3	TGTGCCAGCAGCTTGTCACAGGGGGCTGACACCATATATTTT	CASSLSQGADTIYF
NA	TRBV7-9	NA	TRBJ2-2	TGTGCCAGCAGCTTAGCGCTTCTAGCCGGGGAGCTGTTTTTT	CASSLALLAGELFF
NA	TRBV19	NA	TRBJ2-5	TGTGCCAGTAGTATACGAAGACGAGGTGAGACCCAGTACTTC	CASSIRRRGETQYF
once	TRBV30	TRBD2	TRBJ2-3	TGTGCCTGGAGGAAGGGGTCTAGCGGGGCGCCAGATACGCAGTATTTT	CAWRKGSSGAPDTQYF
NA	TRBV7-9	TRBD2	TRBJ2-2	TGTGCCAGCAGCCCCCTGGGGGGGATGCCCGGGGAGCTGTTTTTT	CASSPLGGMPGELFF
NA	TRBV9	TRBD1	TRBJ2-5	TGTGCCAGCAGCGTAGATGCAGACAGGGGGCTTCTAGAGACCCAGTACTTC	CASSVDADRGLLETQYF
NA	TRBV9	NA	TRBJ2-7	TGTGCCAGCAGCGGGCAGGGGTGGGAGCAGTACTTC	CASSGQGWEQYF
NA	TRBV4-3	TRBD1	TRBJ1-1	TGCGCCAGCAGCCAAGGACAGGGACTGAACACTGAAGCTTTCTTT	CASSQGQGLNTEAFF
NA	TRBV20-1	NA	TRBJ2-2	TGCAGTGCTAGTGGAGCCCTAGAAAACACCGGGGAGCTGTTTTTT	CSASGALENTGELFF
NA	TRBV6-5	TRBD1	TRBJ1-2	TGTGCCAGCAGGGTGGGGGACAGAGTTAACTATGGCTACACCTTC	CASRVGDRVNYGYTF
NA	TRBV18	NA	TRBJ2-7	TGTGCCAGCTCACCAAATACAGGGAGCTCCTACGAGCAGTACTTC	CASSPNTGSSYEQYF
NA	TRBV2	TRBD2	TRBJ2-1	TGTGCCAGCAAGACCTCGGGTGGCAGGGAGGGTGAGCAGTTCTTC	CASKTSGGREGEQFF
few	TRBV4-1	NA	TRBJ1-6	TGCGCCAGCAGCCAAGGGAGCAGGGGTAATTCACCCCTCCACTTT	CASSQGSRGNSPLHF
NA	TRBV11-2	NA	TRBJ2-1	TGTGCCAGCAGCTTTAGGGACAACTCCTACAATGAGCAGTTCTTC	CASSFRDNSYNEQFF
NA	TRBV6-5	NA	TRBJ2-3	TGTGCCAGCAGTTACTCTAACCAGGATACGCAGTATTTT	CASSYSNQDTQYF
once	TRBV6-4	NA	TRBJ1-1	TGTGCCAGCAGTGCCAGAGGGGAGGACACTGAAGCTTTCTTT	CASSARGEDTEAFF